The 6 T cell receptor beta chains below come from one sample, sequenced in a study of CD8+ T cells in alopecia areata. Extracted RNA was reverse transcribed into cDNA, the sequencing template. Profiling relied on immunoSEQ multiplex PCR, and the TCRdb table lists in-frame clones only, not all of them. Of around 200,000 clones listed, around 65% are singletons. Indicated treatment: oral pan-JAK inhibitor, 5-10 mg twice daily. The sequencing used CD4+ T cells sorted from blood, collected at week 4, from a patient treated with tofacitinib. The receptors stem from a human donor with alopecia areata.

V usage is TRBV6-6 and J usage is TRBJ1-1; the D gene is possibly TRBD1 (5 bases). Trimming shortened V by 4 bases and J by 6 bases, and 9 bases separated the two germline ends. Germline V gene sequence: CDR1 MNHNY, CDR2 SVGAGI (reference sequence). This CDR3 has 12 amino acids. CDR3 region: CASSFTGPEAFF. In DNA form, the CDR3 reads TGTGCCAGCAGTTTCACAGGTCCTGAAGCTTTCTTT.

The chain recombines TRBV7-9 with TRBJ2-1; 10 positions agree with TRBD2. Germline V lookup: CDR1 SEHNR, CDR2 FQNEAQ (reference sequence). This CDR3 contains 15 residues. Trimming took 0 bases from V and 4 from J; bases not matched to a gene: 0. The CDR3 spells CASSLAAGGYNEQFF. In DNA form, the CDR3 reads TGTGCCAGCAGCTTAGCAGCGGGGGGGTACAATGAGCAGTTCTTC.

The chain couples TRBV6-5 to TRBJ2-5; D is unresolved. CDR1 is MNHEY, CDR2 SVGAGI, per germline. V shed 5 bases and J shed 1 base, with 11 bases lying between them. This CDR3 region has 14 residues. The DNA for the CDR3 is TGTGCCAGCAGTCGAAGCCGCTTCCAAGAGACCCAGTACTTC. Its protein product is CASSRSRFQETQYF.

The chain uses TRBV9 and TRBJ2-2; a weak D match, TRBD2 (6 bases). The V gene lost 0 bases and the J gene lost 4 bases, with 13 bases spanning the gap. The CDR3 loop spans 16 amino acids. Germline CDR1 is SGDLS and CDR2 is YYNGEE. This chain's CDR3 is CASSVARGLATGELFF. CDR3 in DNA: TGTGCCAGCAGCGTAGCTCGGGGACTCGCCACCGGGGAGCTGTTTTTT.

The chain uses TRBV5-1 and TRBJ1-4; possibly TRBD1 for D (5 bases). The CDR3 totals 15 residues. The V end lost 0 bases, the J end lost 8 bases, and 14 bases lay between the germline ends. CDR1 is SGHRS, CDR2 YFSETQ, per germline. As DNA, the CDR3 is TGCGCCAGCAGCTTGGCCCAGCAGGGAAGAGAAAAACTGTTTTTT. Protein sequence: CASSLAQQGREKLFF.

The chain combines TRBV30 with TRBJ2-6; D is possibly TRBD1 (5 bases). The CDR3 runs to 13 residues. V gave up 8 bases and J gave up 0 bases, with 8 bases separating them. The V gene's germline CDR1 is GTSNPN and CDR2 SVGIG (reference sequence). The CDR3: CAQDSSGANVLTF. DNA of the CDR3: TGTGCCCAAGACAGCTCTGGGGCCAACGTCCTGACTTTC.